One T cell receptor (beta chain) is described in this entry. The antigen remains unidentified. Quantitative molecular-barcoded 5'-RACE generated the TCR beta libraries. TCRdb re-called the 5' RACE reads through MiXCR, storing one row per CDR3 protein. The sample carries more than 250,000 distinct CDR3 sequences, less than 10% recorded once. This specimen comes from a study of CD8 T cells in ankylosing spondylitis. Looked up from germline, CDR1 is SGHAT and CDR2 is FQNNGV. The CDR3 is 16 amino acids. V trimming: 3 bases; J trimming: 6 bases; junction bases outside the gene matches: 9. Overall study findings and caveats: Earlier studies detected some motif variants in reactive arthritis synovial fluid and blood. Several highly homologous variants made up a TCR beta motif, and this motif appeared characteristic of ankylosing spondylitis blood.

The receptor was isolated from a male donor with ankylosing spondylitis. The material sequenced was blood, either unsorted or a sorted T cell fraction (not recorded which). V and J are TRBV11-2 and TRBJ2-3, with 10 nucleotides matching TRBD2. CDR3 loop: CASSFGASGSSDTQYF. The CDR3 DNA reads as TGTGCCAGCAGCTTTGGGGCTAGCGGGAGCTCGGATACGCAGTATTTT.